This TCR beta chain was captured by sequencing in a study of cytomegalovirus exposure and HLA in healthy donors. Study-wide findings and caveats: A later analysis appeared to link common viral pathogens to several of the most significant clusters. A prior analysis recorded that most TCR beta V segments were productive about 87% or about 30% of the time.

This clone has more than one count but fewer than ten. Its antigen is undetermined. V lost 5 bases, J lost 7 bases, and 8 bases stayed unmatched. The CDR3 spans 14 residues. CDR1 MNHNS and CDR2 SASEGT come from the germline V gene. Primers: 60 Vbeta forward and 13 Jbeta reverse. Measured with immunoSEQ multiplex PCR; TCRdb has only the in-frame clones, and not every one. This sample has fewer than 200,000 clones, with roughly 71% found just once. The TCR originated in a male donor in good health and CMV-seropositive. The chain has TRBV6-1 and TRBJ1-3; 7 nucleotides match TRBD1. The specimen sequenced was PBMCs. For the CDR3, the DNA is TGTGCCAGCAGTCGAACAGGGGCAAGGAACACCATATATTTT. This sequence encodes CASSRTGARNTIYF.